The rows below give T cell receptor beta chains drawn from one sample of a study of blood T cell repertoires in COVID-19. Clones were sequenced by immunoSEQ multiplex PCR, and TCRdb holds only the in-frame ones, with some missing. The sample has some 94,000 clones, approximately 87% seen once. The sample consisted of peripheral blood. The source is a human donor in a cohort sampled during active COVID-19. The CDR3 runs from the conserved cysteine through the conserved F or W. A D gene is named only where the DNA matches it firmly. Some rows have no size entry. The others give once, few or many, or a class for an expanded clone.

>-|TRBD2|TRBV27|17|TRBJ2-1
TGTGCCAGCCGTCCTAGCGGGAGGAGGGCCTCCTACAATGAGCAGTTCTTC
CASRPSGRRASYNEQFF
>-|-|TRBV28|12|TRBJ1-6
TGTGCCAGCAGCCCGGGCAGGGCTCCCCTCCACTTT
CASSPGRAPLHF
>-|-|TRBV27|17|TRBJ2-2
TGTGCCAGCAATTTTGACCTTCGAGCGGCCAACACCGGGGAGCTGTTTTTT
CASNFDLRAANTGELFF
>-|TRBD1|TRBV3-1/TRBV3-2|15|TRBJ2-4
TGTGCCAGCAGCCAAGATGGACAGGGGAGAAACATTCAGTACTTC
CASSQDGQGRNIQYF
>-|TRBD1|TRBV28|15|TRBJ1-2
TGTGCCACCATTATCCGACAGGGGGGGCCCTATGGCTACACCTTC
CATIIRQGGPYGYTF
>-|TRBD1|TRBV5-4|16|TRBJ2-1
TGTGCCAGCAGCCAGCAGGGGGTTCGCCGGGCGGATGAGCAGTTCTTC
CASSQQGVRRADEQFF
>-|-|TRBV28|14|TRBJ2-7
TGTGCCAGCAGTCTAGGGGGTAGCTCCTACGAGCAGTACTTC
CASSLGGSSYEQYF
>-|-|TRBV5-1|15|TRBJ2-1
TGCGCCAGCAGCGAGGGAGGAAGCTCCTACAATGAGCAGTTCTTC
CASSEGGSSYNEQFF
>once|TRBD1|TRBV27|15|TRBJ2-7
TGTGCCAGCAGTTCTCATACAGGGGTTGACTACGAGCAGTACTTC
CASSSHTGVDYEQYF
>-|TRBD2|TRBV7-3|15|TRBJ2-2
TGTGCCAGCAGCTCCGGGACTAGCGCTCAGGGGGAGCTGTTTTTT
CASSSGTSAQGELFF
>-|TRBD2|TRBV2|21|TRBJ2-3
TGTGCCAGCAGCGAGATCTTACCGGGACTAGCGGGAGGGGGTCCCACAGATACGCAGTATTTT
CASSEILPGLAGGGPTDTQYF
>-|TRBD1|TRBV4-1|15|TRBJ2-7
TGCGCCAGCAGCCAAGAAGACAGGGGCTCCTACGAGCAGTACTTC
CASSQEDRGSYEQYF
>-|-|TRBV6-5|12|TRBJ1-1
TGTGCCAGCAGGGCTGCGGACACTGAAGCTTTCTTT
CASRAADTEAFF
>-|TRBD2|TRBV5-1|16|TRBJ2-1
TGCGCCAGCAGCCTTCGGACTAGCGGGGTATACAATGAGCAGTTCTTC
CASSLRTSGVYNEQFF
>once|TRBD2|TRBV24-1|16|TRBJ2-1
TGTGCCACCAGTGACCTTAGCGGGAACTCCTACAATGAGCAGTTCTTC
CATSDLSGNSYNEQFF
>-|TRBD1|TRBV7-6|14|TRBJ1-6
TGTGCCAGCTCTTGGACAGGGGGGGATTCACCCCTCCACTTT
CASSWTGGDSPLHF
>-|-|TRBV3-1/TRBV3-2|15|TRBJ2-1
TGTGCCAGCAGCCAACAAGGCGGCTCCTACAATGAGCAGTTCTTC
CASSQQGGSYNEQFF
>-|-|TRBV28|14|TRBJ1-2
TGTGCCCTTAAAGAGAACAGGGAATTGTATGGCTACACCTTC
CALKENRELYGYTF
>-|-|TRBV5-1|14|TRBJ2-5
TGCGCCAGCAGCCCGAGGGGGAATGGAGAGACCCAGTACTTC
CASSPRGNGETQYF
>-|-|TRBV27|12|TRBJ2-7
TGTGCCAGGATCGGGATATTCTACGAGCAGTACTTC
CARIGIFYEQYF
>-|TRBD1|TRBV23-1|14|TRBJ1-4
TGCGCCAGCCCACGGGACAGGGGACGCGAAAAACTGTTTTTT
CASPRDRGREKLFF
>-|-|TRBV27|12|TRBJ1-2
TGTGCCAGCAGTTCGGGAGGTGGTGGCTACACCTTC
CASSSGGGGYTF
>-|-|TRBV29-1|14|TRBJ2-1
TGCAGCGTTCTAGTTAGGGGCACCTACAATGAGCAGTTCTTC
CSVLVRGTYNEQFF
>once|-|TRBV6-6|13|TRBJ2-7
TGTGCCAGCGTGGGGACTGCATCCTACGAGCAGTACTTC
CASVGTASYEQYF
>-|-|TRBV5-1|17|TRBJ2-2
TGCGCCAGCAGCTTGCGGACCGCGGGGGCACGGGGCGGGGAGCTGTTTTTT
CASSLRTAGARGGELFF
>-|-|TRBV3-1/TRBV3-2|14|TRBJ1-2
TGTGCCAGCAGCCAAGTTGGGGGGGTTCAGGGCTACACCTTC
CASSQVGGVQGYTF
>-|-|TRBV5-1|14|TRBJ1-2
TGCGCCAGCAGCTTGGGGACGGGAATCTATGGCTACACCTTC
CASSLGTGIYGYTF
>few|-|TRBV5-1|14|TRBJ2-7
TGCGCCAGCAGCTTAAACAGGGTTTCCTACGAGCAGTACTTC
CASSLNRVSYEQYF
>-|TRBD1|TRBV5-1|14|TRBJ1-4
TGCGCCAGCAGCTATGGACAGGCCCAGGGAAAACTGTTTTTT
CASSYGQAQGKLFF
>-|TRBD2|TRBV2|14|TRBJ2-1
TGTGCCAGCAGTCCCGGGACTACCTACAATGAGCAGTTCTTC
CASSPGTTYNEQFF
>-|TRBD1|TRBV10-3|13|TRBJ2-3
TGTGCCATCACCGAGGGGGCTTCAGATACGCAGTATTTT
CAITEGASDTQYF
>-|TRBD1|TRBV4-1|15|TRBJ2-7
TGCGCCAGCAGCCAATCTGGGACAGGGGGCTACGAGCAGTACTTC
CASSQSGTGGYEQYF
>once|-|TRBV30|12|TRBJ1-5
TGTGCCTGGAGTATAGGAGGGCAGCCCCAGCATTTT
CAWSIGGQPQHF
>-|TRBD1|TRBV4-1|15|TRBJ1-1
TGCGCCAGCAGCCAAGATGGGTCAGGGGGCACTGAAGCTTTCTTT
CASSQDGSGGTEAFF
>-|-|TRBV7-3|13|TRBJ2-3
TGTGCCAGCAGCCCCACAAGAACAGATACGCAGTATTTT
CASSPTRTDTQYF
>once|-|TRBV6-5|15|TRBJ1-1
TGTGCCAGCAGTTACTCGCCCGGACAGAACACTGAAGCTTTCTTT
CASSYSPGQNTEAFF
>-|TRBD2|TRBV28|21|TRBJ2-2
TGTGCCAGCAGTCCCATCACGTCGACTAGCGGGAGGGCGGTTGTGACCGGGGAGCTGTTTTTT
CASSPITSTSGRAVVTGELFF
>-|-|TRBV9|15|TRBJ2-2
TGTGCCAGCAGCGGCCGGGACTTCATCTCCGGGGAGCTGTTTTTT
CASSGRDFISGELFF
>-|-|TRBV6-6|12|TRBJ1-5
TGTGCCAGCAGTACAATAAACCAGCCCCAGCATTTT
CASSTINQPQHF
>-|-|TRBV3-1/TRBV3-2|13|TRBJ1-1
TGTGCCAGCAGCCGTACACCGAACACTGAAGCTTTCTTT
CASSRTPNTEAFF
>-|-|TRBV12-5|15|TRBJ2-5
TGTGCTAGTGCTCAGGGGAGTTTGGGTACGGAGACCCAGTACTTC
CASAQGSLGTETQYF
>-|-|TRBV7-3|14|TRBJ2-3
TGTGCCAGCAGCTCGAGCGGGCCCACAGATACGCAGTATTTT
CASSSSGPTDTQYF
>-|-|TRBV25-1|14|TRBJ1-5
TGTGCCAGCAGTGTTGGGGCAAGCAATCAGCCCCAGCATTTT
CASSVGASNQPQHF
>-|-|TRBV27|17|TRBJ2-1
TGTGCCAGCAGTAACCACAGGGACGAAAGGAAGGACAATGAGCAGTTCTTC
CASSNHRDERKDNEQFF